This is a list of T cell receptor beta chains from one sample in a study of beta chain features in type 1 diabetes. TCRdb's copy holds only in-frame clones and misses some; the assay was immunoSEQ multiplex PCR. The sample has about 260,000 clones, roughly two thirds seen once; the top ten hold 0.053%. The sample was naive CD4+ T cells from blood. The receptors were gathered from a man aged 30-40 years in good health. Each CDR3 is given with its conserved first and last residue. The D gene is left open where the match is weak. Size tells how often a clone was seen (once, few, many) or the class of an expanded clone, and some rows leave it out.

j_call,clone_size,v_call,d_call,cdr3_aa,cdr3_nt
TRBJ2-5,-,TRBV28,-,CASRSGETQYF,TGTGCCAGCAGATCGGGAGAGACCCAGTACTTC
TRBJ2-7,once,TRBV10-3,-,CAISESTEYEQYF,TGTGCCATCAGTGAGTCGACGGAATACGAGCAGTACTTC
TRBJ2-4,few,TRBV14,-,CASSPQGQGRNIQYF,TGTGCCAGCAGCCCCCAAGGGCAGGGCCGAAACATTCAGTACTTC
TRBJ1-6,-,TRBV30,TRBD1,CAWIGRGNSPLHF,TGTGCCTGGATCGGCAGGGGGAATTCACCCCTCCACTTT
TRBJ1-2,-,TRBV9,-,CASSPPGYGYTF,TGTGCCAGCAGCCCCCCGGGATATGGCTACACCTTC
TRBJ2-3,-,TRBV4-3,-,CASSQEGTDTQYF,TGCGCCAGCAGCCAAGAAGGAACAGATACGCAGTATTTT
TRBJ2-1,-,TRBV9,-,CASSPLAGYINEQFF,TGTGCCAGCAGCCCCCTGGCGGGATATATCAATGAGCAGTTCTTC
TRBJ2-3,-,TRBV29-1,-,CSGKKSTDTQYF,TGCAGCGGGAAGAAATCCACAGATACGCAGTATTTT
TRBJ2-1,-,TRBV10-3,TRBD1,CAISESGGPYNEQFF,TGTGCCATCAGTGAGTCAGGGGGCCCCTACAATGAGCAGTTCTTC
TRBJ2-3,-,TRBV5-1,TRBD1,CASSPGQGARDTQYF,TGCGCCAGCAGCCCCGGACAGGGGGCACGGGATACGCAGTATTTT
TRBJ2-5,-,TRBV10-3,-,CAISPDGETQYF,TGTGCCATCAGTCCGGACGGGGAGACCCAGTACTTC
TRBJ2-2,-,TRBV2,TRBD1,CASSDGTGNGELFF,TGTGCCAGCAGTGACGGGACAGGGAACGGGGAGCTGTTTTTT
TRBJ2-1,-,TRBV4-1,-,CASSSPGGGYEQFF,TGCGCCAGCAGCTCACCTGGGGGTGGTTATGAGCAGTTCTTC
TRBJ2-5,-,TRBV25-1,-,CASSSLRGGAQETQYF,TGTGCCAGCAGTTCCCTAAGGGGCGGCGCCCAAGAGACCCAGTACTTC
TRBJ2-1,-,TRBV14,-,CASSPQALYPQFF,TGTGCCAGCAGCCCCCAAGCACTTTACCCGCAGTTCTTC
TRBJ2-1,once,TRBV7-2,TRBD2,CASSRTSGDNEQFF,TGTGCCAGCAGTCGGACTAGCGGCGACAATGAGCAGTTCTTC
TRBJ1-1,few,TRBV28,TRBD1,CASSPAGQGADTEAFF,TGTGCCAGCAGTCCGGCCGGACAGGGGGCGGACACTGAAGCTTTCTTT
TRBJ2-5,few,TRBV5-4,-,CASSRGQETQYF,TGTGCCAGCAGCAGGGGCCAAGAGACCCAGTACTTC
TRBJ2-2,-,TRBV11-2,-,CASSLGTGELFF,TGTGCCAGCAGCTTAGGTACCGGGGAGCTGTTTTTT
TRBJ2-5,-,TRBV15,-,CATSRDWEQVGTQYF,TGTGCCACCAGCAGAGACTGGGAGCAGGTTGGGACCCAGTACTTC
TRBJ1-1,-,TRBV2,TRBD1,CASSEGTGAEAFF,TGTGCCAGCAGTGAGGGGACAGGGGCTGAAGCTTTCTTT
TRBJ2-1,-,TRBV7-9,-,CASSLIWATDNEQFF,TGTGCCAGCAGCTTAATTTGGGCAACGGACAATGAGCAGTTCTTC
TRBJ2-7,-,TRBV7-9,TRBD2,CASSSFPGGRNEQYF,TGTGCCAGCAGCTCATTTCCCGGGGGGAGGAACGAGCAGTACTTC
TRBJ2-7,once,TRBV7-6,TRBD1,CASSARQQGSAQYF,TGTGCCAGCAGCGCACGACAACAGGGGTCCGCGCAGTACTTC
TRBJ2-1,once,TRBV7-2,-,CASSLAAGTPYNEQFF,TGTGCCAGCAGCTTAGCTGCGGGGACCCCCTACAATGAGCAGTTCTTC
TRBJ2-5,-,TRBV7-2,-,CASSLERQETQYF,TGTGCCAGCAGCCTAGAACGCCAAGAGACCCAGTACTTC
TRBJ2-5,-,TRBV28,TRBD2,CASRGGLAGTGKETQYF,TGTGCCAGCAGGGGTGGACTAGCGGGAACAGGGAAAGAGACCCAGTACTTC
TRBJ2-5,-,TRBV4-1,-,CASSHPPRAAGKTQYF,TGCGCCAGCAGCCACCCTCCGAGGGCGGCGGGCAAGACCCAGTACTTC